This TCR beta chain was captured in a study of early T cells in non-severe SARS-CoV-2 infection. Study context: Sequenced material consisted of bulk RNA (from unsorted whole blood), and chains were unpaired.

Tagging with unique molecular identifiers was applied to individual cDNA molecules. From the 5' RACE reads, TCRdb called clonotypes with MiXCR, one entry per CDR3 protein. The sample has tens of thousands of distinct CDR3 sequences, approximately 7.1% seen once. This clonotype came up many times. Its matching antigen is unknown. Compared with germline, one end of the junction differs, possibly owing to a read error. Study observations and caveats: Matching against VDJdb likely underestimated virus-specific expansions, favoring anti-spike CD8.

This CDR3 is built from 14 residues. CDR1 LGHNA and CDR2 YNFKEQ come from the germline V gene. The TCR sequence derives from an adult who was a healthcare worker with PCR-confirmed SARS-CoV-2 infection or an uninfected control (not recorded which). The V and J genes are TRBV4-2 and TRBJ1-1, with D tentatively TRBD1 (6 bases). The input for sequencing was whole blood, taken at baseline. The CDR3 is CASSQDRGNTEVFF. Here the CDR3 DNA reads TGTGCCAGCAGCCAAGACAGGGGAAACACTGAAGTTTTCTTT.